Following are 18 T cell receptor beta chains from one sample sequenced in a study of CXCR3-negative and CXCR3-positive naive CD8 T cells. The libraries of TRB cDNA were constructed through 5' RACE using UMI labels. TCRdb reprocessed the 5' RACE reads and reports one entry per CDR3 protein, with no DNA. This sample contains over 100,000 distinct CDR3 sequences. What was sequenced was naive CXCR3- CD8+ T cells from blood. The subset is: CD45RO-CCR7+CD27+CD95- naive CD8+ T cells lacking CXCR3 (TNR3-). Every receptor here comes from a human donor in good health. Some clones in this sample may be carry-over from other donors' samples.

The CDR3 protein is CASMRGPSSYNEQFF. V usage is TRBV5-1 and J usage is TRBJ2-1; without DNA, the TCRdb call of TRBD1 cannot be checked. Germline CDR1 and CDR2: SGHRS and YFSETQ. The CDR3 is 15 residues long.

This chain links TRBV29-1 with TRBJ2-7; the D call of TRBD1 rests on TCRdb alone, since no DNA is present to check it. CDR3 length: 13 residues. From germline, CDR1 is SQVTM and CDR2 ANQGSEA. The CDR3 is CSGRTGEDYEQYF.

The rearrangement links TRBV7-9 to TRBJ2-5; the D call of TRBD2 rests on TCRdb alone, since no DNA is present to check it. This CDR3 comprises 13 residues. Germline V gene sequence: CDR1 SEHNR, CDR2 FQNEAQ (reference sequence). CDR3 sequence: CASSFGRQETQYF.

The gene calls are TRBV9 and TRBJ1-6; there is no DNA to check the TCRdb D call of TRBD1. CDR1 and CDR2 from the germline V gene are SGDLS and YYNGEE. The CDR3 spans 15 residues. CDR3: CASSETTGRVSPLHF.

The V and J genes are TRBV5-1 and TRBJ2-1; TCRdb reports TRBD2, a call that lacks DNA to check it against. The CDR3 consists of 14 residues. The germline gives CDR1 SGHRS, CDR2 YFSETQ. This CDR3 reads CASSLAIGGYEQFF.

The rearrangement joins TRBV9 to TRBJ2-1; lacking DNA, the TRBD1 call made by TCRdb goes unchecked. There are 19 residues in the CDR3. Germline CDR1 SGDLS, CDR2 YYNGEE. This CDR3 reads CASSVASPGTGGTYNEQFF.

This sequence joins TRBV12-3 or TRBV12-4 and TRBJ2-5; TCRdb selects TRBD1, and the lack of DNA leaves this call unchecked. The CDR3 is 14 residues long. This CDR3 is CASTIGGRRETQYF.

The chain joins TRBV28 to TRBJ2-7; TCRdb proposes TRBD1, but this gene call is untestable without DNA. This CDR3 contains 13 residues. Per the germline V gene, CDR1 is MDHEN and CDR2 is SYDVKM. CDR3 in amino acids: CASSPPYGYEQYF.

The rearrangement joins TRBV7-2 to TRBJ2-1; TCRdb gives TRBD1 as the D gene, but with no DNA this cannot be confirmed. Per the germline V gene, CDR1 is SGHTA and CDR2 is FQGNSA. This CDR3 has 15 amino acids. CDR3 residues: CASSLAGGLLNEQFF.

The chain carries TRBV15 and TRBJ2-7. CDR3 size: 15 residues. Germline V lookup: CDR1 LNHNV, CDR2 YYDKDF (reference sequence). CDR3 sequence: CATSSRTSAPYEQYF.

This chain uses TRBV5-6 with TRBJ2-5; TCRdb's D call of TRBD1 is untestable without DNA. The CDR3 is 13 amino acids. Germline V gene data show CDR1 as SGHDT and CDR2 as YYEEEE. The CDR3 reads CASSYRDIKPPDF.

This chain links TRBV9 with TRBJ1-5; TCRdb picks TRBD1, but there is no DNA to check that call. CDR1 is SGDLS, CDR2 YYNGEE, per germline. The CDR3 loop spans 15 amino acids. The CDR3 region is CASSAPGTGDWPQHF.

The chain carries TRBV7-2 and TRBJ2-7; without DNA, the TCRdb call of TRBD2 cannot be checked. The V gene's germline CDR1 is SGHTA and CDR2 FQGNSA. This CDR3 is 16 amino acids long. The CDR3 here is CASSLGPPRREYEQYF. Complete variable domain (other parts from reference TRBV7-2 and TRBJ2-7): GAGVSQSPSNKVTEKGKDVELRCDPISGHTALYWYRQSLGQGLEFLIYFQGNSAPDKSGLPSDRFSAERTGGSVSTLTIQRTQQEDSAVYLCASSLGPPRREYEQYFGPGTRLTVT.

The chain combines TRBV12-3 or TRBV12-4 with TRBJ2-2; TCRdb selects TRBD1, and the lack of DNA leaves this call unchecked. The CDR3 has 16 residues. The CDR3 sequence is CASSRDVLANTGELFF.

The chain uses TRBV28 and TRBJ2-7; the TRBD2 assignment by TCRdb is unverifiable without DNA. Germline V gene data show CDR1 as MDHEN and CDR2 as SYDVKM. The CDR3 runs 14 residues. Here the CDR3 reads CASSLEVAGVSQYF.

The chain links TRBV20-1 to TRBJ1-6; the D call from TCRdb, TRBD1, cannot be confirmed without DNA. The CDR3 has 15 amino acids. The germline V gene has CDR1 DFQATT and CDR2 SNEGSKA (reference sequence). This chain's CDR3 is CSASGTDNDNSPLHF.

The chain employs TRBV12-3 or TRBV12-4 and TRBJ2-1. The length of the CDR3 is 13 residues. This CDR3 is CASSLTLAYEQFF.

The J gene is TRBJ2-1, the V gene TRBV4-1; as DNA is missing, the TRBD2 call by TCRdb cannot be tested. Per the germline V gene, CDR1 is MGHRA and CDR2 is YSYEKL. The CDR3 has 16 residues. CDR3 residues: CASSQEGAGGLNEQFF.